A selection of T cell receptor beta chains follows, all from one sample in a study of beta chain features in type 1 diabetes. Profiled with immunoSEQ multiplex PCR; TCRdb holds only in-frame clones, not every one. The repertoire holds 300,000 to 450,000 clones, around 20% seen once, with around 0.045% in the top ten. Sequences were obtained from naive CD4+ T cells from blood. The receptors shown here come from a young woman in good health. Both conserved end residues are part of each CDR3. The D gene is left open where the match is weak. Size values are once, few and many counts, or a class for expanded clones, and some rows have none.

J gene | clone size | V gene | D gene | CDR3 length | CDR3 DNA | CDR3 protein
TRBJ1-5 | NA | TRBV18 | NA | 15 | TGTGCCAGCTCACCAAATGACGGGGGCAATCAGCCCCAGCATTTT | CASSPNDGGNQPQHF
TRBJ2-3 | NA | TRBV7-9 | TRBD1 | 14 | TGTGCCAGCAGCCCCGACAGGGGCACAGATACGCAGTATTTT | CASSPDRGTDTQYF
TRBJ2-1 | NA | TRBV19 | TRBD2 | 17 | TGTGCCAGTAGCCCCCATCTGGGGACTAGCGGAAAAAATGAGCAGTTCTTC | CASSPHLGTSGKNEQFF
TRBJ2-3 | few | TRBV5-1 | NA | 14 | TGCGCCAGCAGCACCGGAGGGTCCACAGATACGCAGTATTTT | CASSTGGSTDTQYF
TRBJ1-2 | few | TRBV7-9 | NA | 13 | TGTGCCAGCAGCTTAGAGGGGCCGGATGGCTACACCTTC | CASSLEGPDGYTF
TRBJ2-5 | NA | TRBV29-1 | NA | 12 | TGCAGCGTTGGGTCTTGGCTTGAGACCCAGTACTTC | CSVGSWLETQYF
TRBJ2-5 | few | TRBV14 | TRBD2 | 15 | TGTGCCAGCAGCCAAGTCGGCGGGGGACGAGAGACCCAGTACTTC | CASSQVGGGRETQYF
TRBJ2-7 | NA | TRBV21-1 | NA | 20 | TGTGCCAGCAGCCTTTTCCGGGGGGCGAAGGGACTAAGGAGCTCCTACGAGCAGTACTTC | CASSLFRGAKGLRSSYEQYF
TRBJ2-7 | NA | TRBV7-2 | TRBD2 | 15 | TGTGCCAGCAGCCGGACTAGCGGGACTCCCTACGAGCAGTACTTC | CASSRTSGTPYEQYF
TRBJ2-5 | NA | TRBV4-1 | NA | 13 | TGCGCCAGCAGCCAGGGGCCCACGGAGACCCAGTACTTC | CASSQGPTETQYF
TRBJ2-7 | NA | TRBV6-6 | TRBD2 | 15 | TGTGCCAGCAGTTACGCTAGCGGGCCAACCTACGAGCAGTACTTC | CASSYASGPTYEQYF
TRBJ1-2 | few | TRBV5-5 | TRBD1 | 15 | TGTGCCAGCAGCTTGGGAGAAGACAGGGTGCATGGCTACACCTTC | CASSLGEDRVHGYTF
TRBJ1-1 | few | TRBV2 | NA | 14 | TGTGCCAGCCGACTATTGGGAGGGAACACTGAAGCTTTCTTT | CASRLLGGNTEAFF
TRBJ2-3 | few | TRBV4-1 | NA | 13 | TGCGCCAGCAGCCATTTTCGGGCAGATACGCAGTATTTT | CASSHFRADTQYF
TRBJ2-1 | once | TRBV19 | TRBD2 | 15 | TGTGCCAGTAGACACCCAAGCGGGAGTTACAATGAGCAGTTCTTC | CASRHPSGSYNEQFF
TRBJ2-1 | few | TRBV7-2 | TRBD2 | 16 | TGTGCCAGCAGCGGCCCGGGACTAGCGGGAGTCGATGAGCAGTTCTTC | CASSGPGLAGVDEQFF
TRBJ2-1 | few | TRBV10-3 | TRBD2 | 15 | TGTGCCATCAGGATTAGCGGGGGGGCCTCCTCTGAGCAGTTCTTC | CAIRISGGASSEQFF
TRBJ2-5 | NA | TRBV5-1 | TRBD2 | 16 | TGCGCCAGCAGCTCTGGACCGGGACTAGAAAGGGAGACCCAGTACTTC | CASSSGPGLERETQYF
TRBJ2-1 | few | TRBV19 | NA | 13 | TGTGCCAGTAGTTTTGCAGGGCCGGACGAGCAGTTCTTC | CASSFAGPDEQFF
TRBJ2-3 | NA | TRBV7-2 | TRBD2 | 15 | TGTGCCAGCAGCTTAGGACTAGCGGGAGCCGATACGCAGTATTTT | CASSLGLAGADTQYF
TRBJ2-6 | few | TRBV21-1 | NA | 22 | TGTGCCAGCAGCCCCCGGGGGGACCCCGGGACATTTGACTCCTCTGGGGCCAACGTCCTGACTTTC | CASSPRGDPGTFDSSGANVLTF
TRBJ2-1 | NA | TRBV27 | TRBD2 | 12 | TGTGCCAGCTGGGAGCGGGAGTATGAGCAGTTCTTC | CASWEREYEQFF
TRBJ2-7 | few | TRBV18 | NA | 14 | TGTGCCAGCTCACCGAGGTCAGAATTTTACGAGCAGTACTTC | CASSPRSEFYEQYF
TRBJ1-2 | NA | TRBV18 | NA | 14 | TGTGCCAGCTCACCAACCAAAGCTGAGGGAGGCTACACCTTC | CASSPTKAEGGYTF
TRBJ2-3 | NA | TRBV11-3 | NA | 14 | TGTGCCAGCAGCTCGGTTGCTAGCACAGATACGCAGTATTTT | CASSSVASTDTQYF
TRBJ2-1 | NA | TRBV6-1 | TRBD2 | 15 | TGTGCCAGCATCCCGGGACTAGCGGGCTACAATGAGCAGTTCTTC | CASIPGLAGYNEQFF
TRBJ2-7 | NA | TRBV4-2 | TRBD2 | 18 | TGTGCCAGCAGCCAACTGACTATTAGACTAGCGGGAGACTACGAGCAGTACTTC | CASSQLTIRLAGDYEQYF
TRBJ2-3 | NA | TRBV5-1 | TRBD2 | 15 | TGCGCCAGCAGCTTGGGAGCGGGAGGCACAGATACGCAGTATTTT | CASSLGAGGTDTQYF
TRBJ1-2 | NA | TRBV7-6 | NA | 14 | TGTGCCAGCAGCCTCTCGGACAGCTCCTATGGCTACACCTTC | CASSLSDSSYGYTF
TRBJ1-5 | NA | TRBV29-1 | NA | 12 | TGCAGCGTTTCCGAGGGCGATCAGCCCCAGCATTTT | CSVSEGDQPQHF
TRBJ2-5 | NA | TRBV12-5 | TRBD1 | 12 | TGTGCTAGCGGACAGGGGGAGCAGACCCAGTACTTC | CASGQGEQTQYF
TRBJ2-3 | few | TRBV29-1 | TRBD1 | 13 | TGCAGCGCACGGGACAGTAGTAGAGATACGCAGTATTTT | CSARDSSRDTQYF
TRBJ2-1 | NA | TRBV5-4 | NA | 14 | TGTGCCAGCAGCCTCACCGGACTTTACAATGAGCAGTTCTTC | CASSLTGLYNEQFF
TRBJ1-6 | NA | TRBV9 | NA | 13 | TGTGCCAGCAGCGCATTAGATAATTCACCCCTCCACTTT | CASSALDNSPLHF
TRBJ2-1 | NA | TRBV18 | TRBD2 | 20 | TGTGCCAGCTCACCAAACAGCGTGGGGACTAGCGGGAGGATGAGCAATGAGCAGTTCTTC | CASSPNSVGTSGRMSNEQFF
TRBJ2-7 | few | TRBV19 | TRBD2 | 14 | TGTGCCACTCGTCCGGGACTAGCGACGTACGAGCAGTACTTC | CATRPGLATYEQYF
TRBJ2-3 | NA | TRBV19 | NA | 16 | TGTGCCAGTAGTACTCAAGGCATCCCGGGAGCAGATACGCAGTATTTT | CASSTQGIPGADTQYF
TRBJ1-2 | once | TRBV28 | TRBD1 | 15 | TGTGCCAGCAGTACCCTGGGCCAGGGGGATCGTGGCTACACCTTC | CASSTLGQGDRGYTF
TRBJ2-5 | few | TRBV19 | NA | 13 | TGTGCCAGTAGTATACGGCTAGAAGAGACCCAGTACTTC | CASSIRLEETQYF
TRBJ2-7 | NA | TRBV19 | NA | 14 | TGTGCCAGTAGTAACACTATAAGCTCCTACGAGCAGTACTTC | CASSNTISSYEQYF